This TCR beta chain was captured by sequencing in a study of cytomegalovirus exposure and HLA in healthy donors. About the research overall: An earlier analysis identified more than 90 million unique TCR beta sequences in about 170 million T cells.

A word on this clone: The antigen remains unidentified.

Notes on the study in general: On later analysis, the bulk of CMV-associated TCR beta chains appeared to be HLA-restricted. Cytomegalovirus association was listed for about 180 TCR beta chains.

PCR involved 60 Vbeta and 13 Jbeta primers. Authors' methods: Unique TCR beta chains totaled roughly 80 million in a later count, with around 11 million of them shared. Sequencing used immunoSEQ multiplex PCR; TCRdb keeps in-frame clones, though not all of them. Clone size and the V and J calls come from that table; the DNA yielded D and trimming. Here the sample spans under 100,000 clones, around 66% being singletons. The CDR3 sequence is 12 residues long. In germline, CDR1 is WNHNN, CDR2 SYGVQD (reference sequence). Trimming took off 0 bases at V and 10 bases at J, with 9 bases between the two ends.

Sequencing used PBMCs. V and J are TRBV10-1 and TRBJ1-1; a weak D match, TRBD1 (5 bases). This receptor was identified in a woman in her 40s in good health and CMV-seropositive. The CDR3, as DNA: TGCGCCAGCAGTGAGTCAGGACAATCAGCTTTCTTT. It translates to CASSESGQSAFF.